One and the same sample provided the 23 T cell receptor beta chains below, sequenced in a study of immune heterogeneity within non-small cell lung tumors. Genomic DNA from bulk tumor acted as the template, and about 600 ng was loaded per sample. Spaced far apart, several biopsies were taken from each primary tumor during surgery. Before undergoing curative surgery, patients had newly diagnosed non-small cell lung cancer that was untreated. Amplification of TCR beta CDR3 was performed by multiplex PCR with 32 V and 13 J primers. TCRdb called the multiplex PCR reads again in MiXCR, with one record for every CDR3 protein. The profile shows roughly 13,000 distinct CDR3 sequences, about 23% of them singletons. Specimen: lung tumor tissue. All receptors derive from a man aged 45-65 years with non-small cell lung cancer.

This clonotype has ten or more counts. V gene TRBV19 combines with J gene TRBJ1-1, with TRBD1 as a possible D gene (5 bases). The length of the CDR3 is 11 residues. Germline values: CDR1 LNHDA, CDR2 SQIVND (reference sequence). Trimming left V 6 bases short and J 13 bases short, with 15 bases between. This CDR3 reads CASRYGTRGFF. For the CDR3, the DNA is TGTGCCAGTAGATACGGGACCCGGGGTTTCTTT.

This clonotype was counted ten times or more. The chain links TRBV6-1 to TRBJ1-1; D is perhaps TRBD1 (5 bases). Trimming cost V 8 bases and J 8 bases, with 15 bases left between them. CDR3 length: 12 amino acids. Germline assignment: CDR1 MNHNS and CDR2 SASEGT. The CDR3 region is CASWGGVGEAFF. CDR3 sequence (DNA): TGTGCCAGCTGGGGGGGGGTAGGGGAAGCTTTCTTT.

This clonotype has a handful of counts. This chain joins TRBV27 and TRBJ2-1, with 8 bases identical to TRBD2. Germline values: CDR1 MNHEY, CDR2 SMNVEV (reference sequence). V trimming: 4 bases; J trimming: 11 bases; junction bases outside the gene matches: 4. The CDR3 has 12 residues. CDR3 protein: CASSSGGRKQFF. The DNA of the CDR3 is TGTGCCAGCAGTTCGGGGGGGAGGAAGCAGTTCTTC.

This clonotype was observed many times. The gene calls are TRBV20-1 and TRBJ2-5; D is possibly TRBD2 (5 bases). The CDR3 covers 12 residues. Germline V gives CDR1 DFQATT, CDR2 SNEGSKA (reference sequence). Trimming pared 6 bases from V and 4 bases from J, leaving 12 bases between. CDR3 loop: CSAERGLETQYF. The CDR3 nucleotides read TGCAGTGCAGAGAGAGGGTTAGAGACCCAGTACTTC.

This clonotype has ten or more counts. The chain recombines TRBV14 with TRBJ1-1; D may be TRBD1 (5 bases). The CDR3 is 14 residues long. Germline CDR1 and CDR2: SGHDN and FVKESK. V lost 0 bases, J lost 9 bases, and 14 bases lay in between. Here the CDR3 DNA reads TGTGCCAGCAGCCAAGATACCGGGGCGGAAAAAGCTTTCTTT. Translated: CASSQDTGAEKAFF.

By share, this clonotype ranks as medium-sized. This chain uses TRBV2 with TRBJ1-1; tentative D call: TRBD1 (5 bases). Trimming removed 7 bases at V and 7 bases at J, with 19 bases between. The CDR3 contains 14 residues. The germline CDR1 and CDR2 sequences are SNHLY and FYNNEI. The CDR3 protein is CASTNEGRAGEAFF. CDR3 bases: TGTGCCAGCACCAATGAGGGCAGGGCGGGTGAAGCTTTCTTT.

This chain uses TRBV19 with TRBJ2-2, with D maybe TRBD2 (7 bases). The germline V gene has CDR1 LNHDA and CDR2 SQIVND (reference sequence). The V gene lost 2 bases and the J gene lost 2 bases, with 12 bases spanning the gap. The length of the CDR3 is 16 residues. CDR3 loop: CASSIWGGGNTGELFF. CDR3 DNA sequence: TGTGCCAGTAGTATATGGGGGGGGGGCAACACCGGGGAGCTGTTTTTT.

The V gene is TRBV14, the J gene TRBJ2-3; D possibly corresponds to TRBD2 (5 bases). The CDR3 runs to 16 residues. Germline V lookup: CDR1 SGHDN, CDR2 FVKESK. The V end was cut by 6 bases, the J end by 3 bases, with 19 bases between. For the CDR3, the DNA is TGTGCCAGCAGGGGGTTCGGAGGTGGAAGAACAGATACGCAGTATTTT. It yields the protein CASRGFGGGRTDTQYF.

In its sample, this clonotype was seen many times. The chain joins TRBV28 to TRBJ2-3; D is undetermined. Germline V gene lookup returns CDR1 MDHEN and CDR2 SYDVKM. V lost 5 bases and J 6 bases, leaving 9 bases between the germline ends. The CDR3 loop spans 12 amino acids. The CDR3 spells CASSPPADTQYF. The CDR3 DNA sequence: TGTGCCAGCAGTCCCCCTGCGGATACGCAGTATTTT.

As to this clonotype: At one end the junction does not follow the germline gene, possibly because of a read error. This chain joins TRBV6-5 and TRBJ2-2; 7 nucleotides match TRBD2. The germline CDR1 and CDR2 sequences are MNHEY and SVGAGI. The CDR3 contains 15 residues. The CDR3 bases are TGTGCCAGCAGTTACGGGGGGGTGAGCACCGGGGGGCTGTTTTTT. This encodes CASSYGGVSTGGLFF.

This clonotype came up a few times. This rearrangement joins TRBV5-6 to TRBJ2-5; D is unresolved. The CDR3 sequence is 12 residues long. V was trimmed by 2 bases and J by 9 bases, leaving 11 bases between them. Germline-derived CDR1 and CDR2 are SGHDT and YYEEEE. The CDR3 DNA reads as TGTGCCAGCAGCTTAGGAAGTATAGCCCAGTACTTC. It translates to CASSLGSIAQYF.

By share of the sample, this clonotype is medium-sized (0.01 to 0.1%). J is TRBJ2-7 and V is TRBV20-1; D is possibly TRBD1 or TRBD2 (6 bases each). The V gene lost 6 bases and the J gene lost 1 base, with 10 bases spanning the gap. Germline V CDR1 and CDR2: DFQATT, SNEGSKA (reference sequence). This CDR3 has 12 residues. The CDR3 spells CSARGQSYEQYF. The CDR3 nucleotides read TGCAGTGCCCGGGGGCAGTCCTACGAGCAGTACTTC.

This clonotype was picked up many times. The rearrangement joins TRBV20-1 to TRBJ2-3, with 8 bases that match TRBD2. CDR1 DFQATT and CDR2 SNEGSKA come from the germline V gene (reference sequence). The CDR3 covers 14 residues. V gave up 6 bases and J gave up 4 bases; unmatched junction bases: 9. In nucleotides, the CDR3 is TGCAGTGCGTCCTCGGGGGGGCATTCAGATACGCAGTATTTT. It is translated as CSASSGGHSDTQYF.

Ten or more counts support this clonotype. This chain uses TRBV2 with TRBJ2-1; 12 bases map to TRBD2. The germline gives CDR1 SNHLY, CDR2 FYNNEI. Trimming at V came to 1 base and at J to 6 bases, leaving 4 bases not matched to a gene. This CDR3 comprises 16 residues. CDR3 in amino acids: CASSEGPSGRGNEQFF. As DNA, the CDR3 is TGTGCCAGCAGTGAAGGGCCTAGCGGGAGGGGCAATGAGCAGTTCTTC.

At least ten counts were recorded for this clonotype. V usage is TRBV6-1 and J usage is TRBJ2-7; possible D gene TRBD1, 6 bases. V lost 4 bases and J 1 base, leaving 8 bases between the germline ends. Germline CDR1 MNHNS, CDR2 SASEGT. The CDR3 runs to 13 residues. The CDR3 DNA reads as TGTGCCAGCAGTGTTCAGGGGTCCTACGAGCAGTACTTC. Its translation: CASSVQGSYEQYF.

As for this clonotype: A clone one base away is much larger, so this may be a read error. The CDR3 sequence: CATSATGKETHYF. CDR3 in DNA: TGTGCCACCAGCGCGACAGGGAAAGAGACCCATTACTTC. This chain uses TRBV15 with TRBJ2-5; the match to TRBD1 covers 7 bases. Germline lookup yields CDR1 LNHNV and CDR2 YYDKDF (reference sequence). The CDR3 is made up of 13 amino acids.

The rearrangement uses TRBV7-2 and TRBJ2-5, with 12 bases identical to TRBD2. The CDR3 is made up of 15 amino acids. The junction had 7 bases not matched to a gene; V was cut back by 6 bases and J by 5 bases. Looked up from germline, CDR1 is SGHTA and CDR2 is FQGNSA. CDR3 in DNA: TGTGCCAGCAGACCAGGACTAGCGGGATTTGAGACCCAGTACTTC. Translating gives CASRPGLAGFETQYF.

This clonotype was observed at least ten times. The V call is TRBV20-1, the J call TRBJ1-4; TRBD1 agrees at 9 bases. The J segment lost 7 bases and the V segment lost 4 bases, leaving 1 base of the junction unmatched. The germline CDR1 and CDR2 sequences are DFQATT and SNEGSKA (reference sequence). CDR3 length: 12 amino acids. The DNA of the CDR3 is TGCAGTGCTAAACAGGGGGCTGAAAAACTGTTTTTT. It is translated as CSAKQGAEKLFF.

By its share, this clonotype is medium-sized. V and J are TRBV20-1 and TRBJ2-1, with D hard to call. The CDR3 runs to 12 residues. The germline CDR1 and CDR2 sequences are DFQATT and SNEGSKA (reference sequence). The germline V and J ends were trimmed by 6 bases and 7 bases, with 13 bases remaining between them. The chain's CDR3 is CSAPTLQNEQFF. Here the CDR3 DNA reads TGCAGTGCCCCGACACTACAGAATGAGCAGTTCTTC.

This clonotype was counted many times. The genes are TRBV30 and TRBJ1-6; D is undetermined. This CDR3 comprises 14 residues. Germline loops: CDR1 GTSNPN, CDR2 SVGIG (reference sequence). V shed 5 bases and J shed 0 bases, with 8 bases lying between them. CDR3 DNA: TGTGCCTGGCGAGCTGGCTCCTATAATTCACCCCTCCACTTT. Translation: CAWRAGSYNSPLHF.

This clonotype was observed at least ten times. The chain joins TRBV6-1 to TRBJ1-5; 9 bases line up with TRBD1. J was trimmed by 4 bases and V by 6 bases; bases with no gene match: 10. Looked up from germline, CDR1 is MNHNS and CDR2 is SASEGT. The CDR3 spans 16 residues. CDR3 amino acids: CASRPPGQGRNQPQHF. CDR3 DNA sequence: TGTGCCAGCAGGCCTCCGGGACAGGGTCGGAATCAGCCCCAGCATTTT.

Remarks on this clonotype: This may be a read error: a much more frequent sequence differs by one nucleotide. The chain is built from TRBV7-9 and TRBJ2-3, with D tentatively TRBD2 (6 bases). CDR1 SEHNR and CDR2 FQNEAQ come from the germline V gene (reference sequence). This CDR3 contains 16 residues. The CDR3 region is CAISLPDGTSTDTQYF. The CDR3 nucleotides read TGTGCCATCAGCTTACCTGACGGGACTAGCACAGATACGCAGTATTTT.

The chain combines TRBV4-1 with TRBJ1-1; TRBD1 matches at 9 bases. In germline, CDR1 is MGHRA, CDR2 YSYEKL. This CDR3 is built from 13 residues. Trimming removed 3 bases from V and 14 bases from J; junction bases left unmatched: 10. CDR3 DNA sequence: TGCGCCAGCAGCCATCTAGGGGGACAGGGTTACTTCTTT. Its protein product is CASSHLGGQGYFF.